The present TCR beta chain was sequenced within a study of T cells in Graves' hyperthyroidism and ophthalmopathy. Study details: Peripheral blood specimens were obtained at initial diagnosis, prior to any treatment. Findings of the study overall: Blood held most thyroid clonotypes expanded above 0.001 frequency.

Using RNA transcripts as the source, TCR beta CDR3 regions were amplified. The primer set for the first-round RT-PCR of the TCR CDR3 was HTBI. MiXCR, applied by TCRdb to the multiplex PCR reads, yields one record per CDR3 protein. This repertoire shows around 360,000 distinct CDR3 sequences, roughly 15% found once; its top ten account for approximately 19%. This clonotype showed up just a few times. Its target is not known. Germline CDR1 reads KGHDR; CDR2 reads SFDVKD. This CDR3 has 15 residues. Unmatched junction bases numbered 6, after V lost 3 bases and J lost 5 bases. Each diagnosis was grounded in clinical symptoms, serum thyroxine and TRAb, thyroid ultrasound, and orbital computed tomography.

This receptor was taken from a woman aged 60-70 years with Graves' ophthalmopathy. Sequencing input: blood. The chain recombines TRBV24-1 with TRBJ2-1, with 7 bases identical to TRBD1. CDR3 protein: CATSDARDSNNEQFF. CDR3 in DNA: TGTGCCACCAGTGATGCACGGGACAGCAACAATGAGCAGTTCTTC.